This T cell receptor (beta chain) derives from a study of T cell responses to AZD1222 COVID-19 vaccine. V shed 3 bases and J shed 0 bases, with 11 bases lying between them. The germline V gene encodes CDR1 GTSNPN and CDR2 SVGIG (reference sequence). The CDR3 is 15 residues long. Clones were read by immunoSEQ multiplex PCR, and TCRdb kept only the in-frame ones, dropping some. The profile shows 100,000 to 120,000 clones, around 81% of them singletons. Regarding this clone: The antigen remains undetermined.

Study findings and constraints: There were mostly white British donors and more females than males, and clonal diversity was possibly underestimated.

The sequence was collected from an adult in good health. The sequences come from peripheral blood, collected on day 0 of AZD1222 vaccination. V and J are TRBV30 and TRBJ2-2, with D perhaps given as TRBD1 or TRBD2 (5 bases each). CDR3 in DNA: TGTGCCTGGAGAGCCGGGGCAACGAACACCGGGGAGCTGTTTTTT. It codes for CAWRAGATNTGELFF.